This TCR beta chain originates from a study of blood T cell repertoires in COVID-19. Background on the study: PBMCs, B-cell-depleted T cells, or T cells provided the cDNA or gDNA that made up the material.

The table came from immunoSEQ multiplex PCR; TCRdb's copy has only in-frame clones and leaves some out. The table has under 300,000 clones, around nine tenths seen once. This CDR3 is 12 amino acids long. Germline V gene data show CDR1 as SGHRS and CDR2 as YFSETQ. The ends were cut back, 5 bases at V and 13 bases at J, with 15 bases in the middle. The chain has TRBV5-1 and TRBJ2-2; D possibly corresponds to TRBD2 (6 bases). The sample consisted of peripheral blood. This receptor was obtained from a man in his fifties or sixties with acute or convalescent COVID-19. CDR3 bases: TGCGCCAGCAGGTCGGAGGGGCGGCCGCTGTTTTTT. It codes for CASRSEGRPLFF. The full variable domain, rest sourced from reference TRBV5-1 and TRBJ2-2, is KAGVTQTPRYLIKTRGQQVTLSCSPISGHRSVSWYQQTPGQGLQFLFEYFSETQRNKGNFPGRFSGRQFSNSRSEMNVSTLELGDSALYLCASRSEGRPLFFGEGSRLTVL.